The next 24 T cell receptor beta chains were all read from a single sample in a study of blood T cell repertoires in COVID-19. Method: immunoSEQ multiplex PCR; TCRdb's copy keeps in-frame clones and lacks some. Of 200,000 to 250,000 clones listed, 70% to 90% are singletons. The sample was PBMCs or T cells enriched from blood (not recorded which). These receptor sequences come from a woman aged 45-65 years with acute COVID-19.

About this clone itself: The same CDR3 is also encoded by other DNA sequences in this sample. The chain couples TRBV30 to TRBJ2-3; D call uncertain. The V gene lost 0 bases and the J gene lost 6 bases, with 7 bases spanning the gap. Germline V gene sequence: CDR1 GTSNPN, CDR2 SVGIG (reference sequence). The CDR3 loop spans 12 amino acids. The CDR3 here is CAWSVGRDTQYF. The CDR3 DNA follows: TGTGCCTGGAGTGTGGGCAGGGATACGCAGTATTTT. Full variable domain (missing parts from reference TRBV30 and TRBJ2-3): SQTIHQWPATLVQPVGSPLSLECTVEGTSNPNLYWYRQAAGRGLQLLFYSVGIGQISSEVPQNLSASRPQDRQFILSSKKLLLSDSGFYLCAWSVGRDTQYFGPGTRLTVL.

The chain combines TRBV11-2 with TRBJ2-7; the D gene is possibly TRBD1 (5 bases). The germline V and J ends were trimmed by 9 bases and 2 bases, with 17 bases remaining between them. The CDR3 consists of 14 residues. Germline CDR1 reads SGHAT; CDR2 reads FQNNGV. The CDR3 DNA sequence: TGTGCCAGTCTGTCAGGGAAAGAAACCTACGAGCAGTACTTC. Protein sequence: CASLSGKETYEQYF.

CDR3 protein: CASSLGQGKETQYF. The DNA for the CDR3 is TGTGCCAGCAGCTTAGGGCAGGGGAAAGAGACCCAGTACTTC. The chain carries TRBV7-9 and TRBJ2-5; a possible D gene is TRBD1 (6 bases). This CDR3 contains 14 residues. Germline values: CDR1 SEHNR, CDR2 FQNEAQ (reference sequence). The V end lost 1 base, the J end lost 3 bases, and 9 bases lay between the germline ends. Variable domain in full (rest from reference TRBV7-9 and TRBJ2-5): DTGVSQNPRHKITKRGQNVTFRCDPISEHNRLYWYRQTLGQGPEFLTYFQNEAQLEKSRLLSDRFSAERPKGSFSTLEIQRTEQGDSAMYLCASSLGQGKETQYFGPGTRLLVL.

CDR3: CASSPGARQGGYGYTF. DNA of the CDR3: TGTGCCAGCAGTCCAGGCGCCCGACAGGGAGGCTATGGCTACACCTTC. V is TRBV7-2 and J is TRBJ1-2, with 7 bases lining up with TRBD1. With V trimmed by 6 bases and J by 4 bases, 14 bases remained unmatched. The germline V gene has CDR1 SGHTA and CDR2 FQGNSA. This CDR3 spans 16 amino acids.

V gene TRBV7-2 combines with J gene TRBJ1-5; D is unresolved. Trimming removed 0 bases at V and 3 bases at J, with 6 bases between. The CDR3 contains 14 residues. Germline CDR1 is SGHTA and CDR2 is FQGNSA. Here the CDR3 reads CASSLALPNQPQHF. CDR3 bases: TGTGCCAGCAGCTTAGCACTGCCCAATCAGCCCCAGCATTTT. The variable domain in full, completed from reference TRBV7-2 and TRBJ1-5, reads GAGVSQSPSNKVTEKGKDVELRCDPISGHTALYWYRQSLGQGLEFLIYFQGNSAPDKSGLPSDRFSAERTGGSVSTLTIQRTQQEDSAVYLCASSLALPNQPQHFGDGTRLSIL.

The CDR3 DNA reads TGCGCCAGCAGCACAGCAGCCTCGAACACTGAAGCTTTCTTT. Amino acids: CASSTAASNTEAFF. This chain connects TRBV5-1 to TRBJ1-1; D remains ambiguous. Between the trimmed V and J ends, which lost 4 bases and 1 base, there was a span of 11 bases. CDR3 length: 14 amino acids. CDR1 and CDR2 (germline): SGHRS, YFSETQ.

V usage is TRBV27 and J usage is TRBJ1-2, with 10 bases aligning to TRBD1. This CDR3 comprises 15 residues. V lost 6 bases, J lost 5 bases, and 9 bases stayed unmatched. The V gene's germline CDR1 is MNHEY and CDR2 SMNVEV (reference sequence). CDR3 coding DNA: TGTGCCAGCAGCCTGAGACAGGGGGCAAGGTATGGCTACACCTTC. Residues: CASSLRQGARYGYTF.

The rearrangement links TRBV4-1 to TRBJ1-2, with 11 bases matching TRBD1. Germline CDR1 and CDR2: MGHRA and YSYEKL. The CDR3 is made up of 17 amino acids. With 1 base clipped from V and 2 bases from J, the junction kept 6 bases outside the gene matches. This CDR3 is CASSQVGTGGVNYGYTF. As DNA, the CDR3 is TGCGCCAGCAGCCAAGTAGGGACAGGGGGAGTCAACTATGGCTACACCTTC.

This sequence joins TRBV27 and TRBJ1-6, with D uncertain. V dropped 4 bases and J dropped 10 bases, with 20 bases sitting between them. CDR1 is MNHEY and CDR2 is SMNVEV in the germline V gene (reference sequence). CDR3 length: 16 amino acids. CDR3 amino acids: CASSYSSSLWESPLHF. CDR3 DNA sequence: TGTGCCAGCAGTTACTCATCGTCTCTTTGGGAGTCACCCCTCCACTTT.

The V and J genes are TRBV6-5 and TRBJ2-3; D is possibly TRBD1 (6 bases). There are 16 residues in the CDR3. Germline CDR1 and CDR2: MNHEY and SVGAGI. V was trimmed by 0 bases and J by 3 bases, leaving 13 bases between them. CDR3 sequence: CASSYSPQGKTDTQYF. The CDR3 DNA sequence: TGTGCCAGCAGTTACTCGCCACAGGGCAAAACAGATACGCAGTATTTT.

This clone was seen many times. The V gene is TRBV7-9, the J gene TRBJ1-2; TRBD1 might be the D (6 bases). Germline V gives CDR1 SEHNR, CDR2 FQNEAQ (reference sequence). V was shortened by 6 bases and J by 7 bases, with 18 bases between the two germline ends. The CDR3 sequence is 14 residues long. The CDR3 spells CASSTHEGVSGYTF. The CDR3 nucleotides read TGTGCCAGCAGTACTCACGAGGGGGTCTCTGGCTACACCTTC. The whole variable domain, filled in from reference TRBV7-9 and TRBJ1-2, reads DTGVSQNPRHKITKRGQNVTFRCDPISEHNRLYWYRQTLGQGPEFLTYFQNEAQLEKSRLLSDRFSAERPKGSFSTLEIQRTEQGDSAMYLCASSTHEGVSGYTFGSGTRLTVV.

The rearrangement links TRBV5-4 to TRBJ2-1; 7 positions agree with TRBD2. This CDR3 comprises 13 residues. The trim removed 3 bases at V and 9 bases at J, leaving 6 bases unmatched. The germline CDR1 and CDR2 sequences are SGHNT and YYREEE (reference sequence). The CDR3 region has the DNA TGTGCCAGCAGCTCCCCAGGGAGGGCTGAGCAGTTCTTC. Its translation is CASSSPGRAEQFF.

The gene calls are TRBV9 and TRBJ2-3; the match to TRBD1 covers 8 bases. Germline V gene data show CDR1 as SGDLS and CDR2 as YYNGEE. The CDR3 is made up of 15 amino acids. The trim removed 3 bases at V and 6 bases at J, leaving 9 bases unmatched. For the CDR3, the DNA is TGTGCCAGCAGCGCCGGAGGACAGGGTGCCGATACGCAGTATTTT. Its translation: CASSAGGQGADTQYF.

The rearrangement joins TRBV6-2 or TRBV6-3 to TRBJ1-5; 7 bases are a match to TRBD1. After removal of 0 bases from V and 4 bases from J, the junction contained 6 bases not matched to a gene. Germline-derived CDR1 and CDR2 are MNHEY and SVGEGT. The CDR3 sequence is 16 residues long. CDR3 sequence (DNA): TGTGCCAGCAGTTACTCGCGAAGGGGGCTGAATCAGCCCCAGCATTTT. Its translation: CASSYSRRGLNQPQHF.

The rearrangement links TRBV3-1 (or the pseudogene TRBV3-2) to TRBJ2-1; D may be TRBD1 (6 bases). The CDR3 totals 15 residues. V lost 7 bases, J lost 0 bases, and 13 bases lay in between. Germline V gives CDR1 LGHDT, CDR2 YNNKEL (reference sequence). CDR3 DNA: TGTGCCAGCACCCGACAGGCCGGCTCCTACAATGAGCAGTTCTTC. Its translation is CASTRQAGSYNEQFF.

The DNA for the CDR3 is TGTGCCAGCAGCCAAGATAGGATGCGGGGGGACTATGGCTACACCTTC. Its protein is CASSQDRMRGDYGYTF. The J gene is TRBJ1-2, the V gene TRBV3-1 (or the pseudogene TRBV3-2); perhaps TRBD1 as D (5 bases). Looked up from germline, CDR1 is LGHDT and CDR2 is YNNKEL (reference sequence). Trimming took off 0 bases at V and 3 bases at J, with 14 bases between the two ends. CDR3 size: 16 residues.

The gene calls are TRBV30 and TRBJ1-1; TRBD1 aligns across 10 bases. After removal of 0 bases from V and 1 base from J, the junction contained 8 bases not matched to a gene. The length of the CDR3 is 17 residues. The germline V gene encodes CDR1 GTSNPN and CDR2 SVGIG (reference sequence). The CDR3 nucleotides read TGTGCCTGGAGTGTCGTAGGGACAGGGGCTCCGAACACTGAAGCTTTCTTT. Translation gives CAWSVVGTGAPNTEAFF.

The chain carries TRBV7-9 and TRBJ1-1; D remains ambiguous. The CDR3 contains 12 residues. In germline, CDR1 is SEHNR, CDR2 FQNEAQ (reference sequence). V lost 1 base to trimming and J lost 8 bases, with 8 bases between them. CDR3 nucleotide sequence: TGTGCCAGCAGCTTAGAAAGCCCAGAAGCTTTCTTT. Its protein product is CASSLESPEAFF.

This chain links TRBV5-1 with TRBJ2-3; D ambiguous. The CDR3 spans 12 residues. Trimming removed 0 bases at V and 8 bases at J, with 7 bases between. CDR1 and CDR2 from the germline V gene are SGHRS and YFSETQ. CDR3 sequence (DNA): TGCGCCAGCAGCTTGGAAGTCGGTACGCAGTATTTT. It encodes CASSLEVGTQYF.

V and J are TRBV2 and TRBJ1-1, with 7 bases fitting TRBD1. J gave up 1 base and V 7 bases, and 3 bases lay outside the gene matches. CDR1 is SNHLY and CDR2 is FYNNEI in the germline V gene. CDR3 length: 13 residues. Here the CDR3 reads CASKDRRNTEAFF. The CDR3 DNA is TGTGCCAGCAAGGACAGGAGGAACACTGAAGCTTTCTTT.

The chain carries TRBV7-9 and TRBJ1-2, with TRBD1 matching 8 bases. CDR3 length equals 12 residues. CDR1 and CDR2 from the germline V gene are SEHNR and FQNEAQ (reference sequence). V lost 0 bases to trimming and J lost 10 bases; unmatched junction nucleotides: 1. The CDR3 sequence: CASSLAGQDYTF. CDR3 nucleotide sequence: TGTGCCAGCAGCTTAGCGGGACAGGACTACACCTTC.

The chain is built from TRBV19 and TRBJ2-1, with 11 bases lining up with TRBD2. The length of the CDR3 is 15 residues. Germline V gene sequence: CDR1 LNHDA, CDR2 SQIVND (reference sequence). V lost 5 bases, J lost 6 bases, and 6 bases stayed unmatched. CDR3 DNA sequence: TGTGCCAGTAGTTCCGGGACTAGCGGATCCAATGAGCAGTTCTTC. Protein: CASSSGTSGSNEQFF.

The chain has TRBV18 and TRBJ1-3; no clear D. The V end lost 6 bases, the J end lost 0 bases, and 18 bases lay between the germline ends. Germline CDR1 reads KGHSH; CDR2 reads LQKENI. CDR3 length: 17 amino acids. CDR3 sequence reads: CASSLVGQAGSGNTIYF. The CDR3 DNA is TGTGCCAGCTCCCTGGTAGGTCAGGCTGGCTCTGGAAACACCATATATTTT.

The chain recombines TRBV4-3 with TRBJ1-3; no clear D. CDR3 length: 16 amino acids. In germline, CDR1 is LGHNA, CDR2 YSLEER. Trimming cost V 0 bases and J 0 bases, with 9 bases left between them. The CDR3: CASSQDSGSSGNTIYF. CDR3 DNA sequence: TGCGCCAGCAGCCAAGATTCGGGGAGCTCTGGAAACACCATATATTTT.